What follows are 10 T cell receptor beta chains derived from one specimen sequenced in a study of cytomegalovirus exposure and HLA in healthy donors. The PCR contained 60 Vbeta and 13 Jbeta primers. Libraries were prepared by immunoSEQ multiplex PCR; TCRdb keeps only in-frame clonotypes and omits some of them. The sample lists just over 200,000 clones, under 70% occurring once. Sequencing was done on a sample of PBMCs. The source of these receptors is a man aged 40-49 years in good health and CMV-seropositive.

The chain combines TRBV10-3 with TRBJ2-7; 10 nucleotides match TRBD1. V was clipped by 10 bases and J by 2 bases; unmatched bases: 14. Germline CDR1 is ENHRY and CDR2 is SYGVKD. The CDR3 is 16 residues long. CDR3 region: CATSPGQGRVTYEQYF. CDR3 in DNA: TGTGCCACCTCACCGGGACAGGGGAGGGTAACCTACGAGCAGTACTTC.

This chain uses TRBV2 with TRBJ2-5; D not certain. The DNA end is a closer match to TRBJ2-7, so the J assignment may be wrong. This CDR3 contains 12 residues. The V gene's germline CDR1 is SNHLY and CDR2 FYNNEI. CDR3 sequence (DNA): TGTGCCAGCAGTGAAGTGGTAAACGAGCAGTACTTC. Translation: CASSEVVNEQYF.

This clone appeared a few times. This chain connects TRBV5-1 to TRBJ1-4; D ambiguous. Trimming removed 1 base at V and 0 bases at J, with 7 bases between. This CDR3 contains 15 residues. CDR1 is SGHRS and CDR2 is YFSETQ in the germline V gene. The CDR3 spells CASSLLGATNEKLFF. DNA of the CDR3: TGCGCCAGCAGCTTGCTCGGGGCAACTAATGAAAAACTGTTTTTT.

This chain links TRBV4-2 with TRBJ2-2; D ambiguous. Germline-derived CDR1 and CDR2 are LGHNA and YNFKEQ. V lost 2 bases to trimming and J lost 1 base, with 5 bases between them. The CDR3 length is 14 residues. CDR3 loop: CASSQPGNTGELFF. CDR3 bases: TGTGCCAGCAGCCAACCAGGGAACACCGGGGAGCTGTTTTTT.

V gene TRBV7-9 combines with J gene TRBJ1-2; 10 bases map to TRBD1. CDR1 is SEHNR and CDR2 is FQNEAQ in the germline V gene (reference sequence). The length of the CDR3 is 16 residues. J gave up 3 bases and V 5 bases, and 9 bases lay outside the gene matches. The CDR3 DNA reads as TGTGCCAGCAGCGAGATGGACAGGGGGAAATACTATGGCTACACCTTC. Amino acids: CASSEMDRGKYYGYTF.

On this clone itself: The sample has other DNA sequences that encode this CDR3 too. This chain joins TRBV7-8 and TRBJ2-7, with D perhaps TRBD2 (6 bases). Trimming removed 1 base from V and 1 base from J, with 8 bases in between. CDR1 and CDR2 from the germline V gene are SGHVS and FQNEAQ. This CDR3 has 14 amino acids. For the CDR3, the DNA is TGTGCCAGCAGCTTAGTGGGGGGTTCCTACGAGCAGTACTTC. Translation gives CASSLVGGSYEQYF.

This chain connects TRBV7-7 to TRBJ1-6; D perhaps matches TRBD1 (5 bases). Germline loops: CDR1 SSHAT, CDR2 FNYEAQ (reference sequence). The CDR3 covers 14 residues. V was cut by 5 bases and J by 9 bases, with 14 bases left in between. CDR3 sequence: CASSPLLTASPLHF. CDR3 nucleotides: TGTGCCAGCAGCCCCCTGCTGACAGCTTCACCCCTCCACTTT.

The genes are TRBV5-1 and TRBJ2-3; D is undetermined. V lost 0 bases, J lost 4 bases, and 3 bases lay in between. The V gene's germline CDR1 is SGHRS and CDR2 YFSETQ. This CDR3 is 12 amino acids long. The DNA of the CDR3 is TGCGCCAGCAGCTTGGCTTCAGATACGCAGTATTTT. It specifies CASSLASDTQYF.

The V call is TRBV27, the J call TRBJ2-7, with a tentative D call TRBD1 (6 bases). V lost 6 bases and J 6 bases, leaving 18 bases between the germline ends. CDR1 MNHEY and CDR2 SMNVEV come from the germline V gene (reference sequence). The CDR3 is 14 amino acids. The CDR3 reads CASSTLPDSREQYF. CDR3 bases: TGTGCCAGCAGCACCTTGCCGGACAGCCGCGAGCAGTACTTC.

The gene calls are TRBV5-1 and TRBJ2-7; possible D gene TRBD1, 7 bases. Per the germline V gene, CDR1 is SGHRS and CDR2 is YFSETQ. This CDR3 has 15 residues. The V end was cut by 0 bases, the J end by 6 bases, with 16 bases between. CDR3 nucleotides: TGCGCCAGCAGCTTGGGGAGGGGGCGACAAGGCGAGCAGTACTTC. Translating it yields CASSLGRGRQGEQYF.